A selection of T cell receptor beta chains follows, all from one sample in a study of shared clonotypes between healthy human individuals. Method: immunoSEQ multiplex PCR; TCRdb's copy keeps in-frame clones and lacks some. Of roughly 2.5 million clones listed, approximately 90% are singletons. Source material: naive CD4+ T cells sorted from blood. The receptor source for this set is a young man in good health. Both conserved end residues are part of each CDR3.

V gene: TRBV7-8; J gene: TRBJ1-5; CDR3 protein: CASSSGDRGPSNQPQHF
V gene: TRBV5-6; J gene: TRBJ2-3; CDR3 protein: CASSPGTGGWADTQYF
V gene: TRBV19; J gene: TRBJ2-2; CDR3 protein: CASIKGDATTGELFF
V gene: TRBV5-1; J gene: TRBJ2-3; CDR3 protein: CASSAAPDRGTDTQYF
V gene: TRBV9; J gene: TRBJ2-3; CDR3 protein: CASSVSVGTSTDTQYF
V gene: TRBV5-4; J gene: TRBJ2-7; CDR3 protein: CASSLTREGRTQQYF
V gene: TRBV5-6; J gene: TRBJ2-7; CDR3 protein: CASSQRDRGLSYEQYF
V gene: TRBV5-6; J gene: TRBJ2-3; CDR3 protein: CASSLGTFTQYF
V gene: TRBV5-5; J gene: TRBJ2-1; CDR3 protein: CASSLAAGVSSYNEQFF
V gene: TRBV7-8; J gene: TRBJ1-2; CDR3 protein: CASSLVGQGYGYTF
V gene: TRBV6-5; J gene: TRBJ2-7; CDR3 protein: CASSYSLSRGYEQYF
V gene: TRBV7-8; J gene: TRBJ1-5; CDR3 protein: CASSSLEGGVANQPQHF
V gene: TRBV7-9; J gene: TRBJ1-6; CDR3 protein: CASSRGTGGNSPLHF
V gene: TRBV11-3; J gene: TRBJ2-3; CDR3 protein: CASSFGQGTDTQYF
V gene: TRBV29-1; J gene: TRBJ2-6; CDR3 protein: CSVKYSGANVLTF
V gene: TRBV10-3; J gene: TRBJ2-1; CDR3 protein: CAISESNPLAGGLRRNEQFF
V gene: TRBV19; J gene: TRBJ2-2; CDR3 protein: CASSIVSGRALNTGELFF
V gene: TRBV28; J gene: TRBJ1-2; CDR3 protein: CASSLPSGMWSGYTF
V gene: TRBV6-1; J gene: TRBJ2-7; CDR3 protein: CASSEAAGLPYEQYF
V gene: TRBV27; J gene: TRBJ1-1; CDR3 protein: CASSGGRENTEAFF
V gene: TRBV18; J gene: TRBJ1-2; CDR3 protein: CASSTGNLYGYTF
V gene: TRBV7-9; J gene: TRBJ1-2; CDR3 protein: CASSSSGTAGLFGYTF
V gene: TRBV21-1; J gene: TRBJ2-3; CDR3 protein: CASSKVPTGVTDTQYF
V gene: TRBV27; J gene: TRBJ2-1; CDR3 protein: CASSIPTGTQFF
V gene: TRBV4-1; J gene: TRBJ2-4; CDR3 protein: CASSQRTGEAKNIQYF
V gene: TRBV25-1; J gene: TRBJ2-5; CDR3 protein: CASSEYLGVQETQYF
V gene: TRBV25-1; J gene: TRBJ2-2; CDR3 protein: CASSESVWGRPNTGELFF
V gene: TRBV29-1; J gene: TRBJ1-2; CDR3 protein: CSVGEGSYGYTF
V gene: TRBV19; J gene: TRBJ2-7; CDR3 protein: CASKTGAATYEQYF
V gene: TRBV5-1; J gene: TRBJ2-7; CDR3 protein: CASSFPADEQYF
V gene: TRBV10-3; J gene: TRBJ2-1; CDR3 protein: CAISDSGSHNEQFF
V gene: TRBV5-5; J gene: TRBJ1-1; CDR3 protein: CASSLEGQAPGAFF
V gene: TRBV5-1; J gene: TRBJ2-3; CDR3 protein: CASRHKRGRTDTQYF
V gene: TRBV21-1; J gene: TRBJ2-7; CDR3 protein: CASSIRDRSPYEQYF
V gene: TRBV6-5; J gene: TRBJ2-3; CDR3 protein: CASSWGGSGTTDTQYF
V gene: TRBV28; J gene: TRBJ2-7; CDR3 protein: CASRPHRGTYF
V gene: TRBV7-9; J gene: TRBJ1-3; CDR3 protein: CASSLAARGGSGNTIYF
V gene: TRBV7-9; J gene: TRBJ2-1; CDR3 protein: CASSLIGLAGGYEQFF
V gene: TRBV2; J gene: TRBJ2-7; CDR3 protein: CASSFGQDYEQYF
V gene: TRBV2; J gene: TRBJ1-2; CDR3 protein: CASRRYWTGEYGYTF
V gene: TRBV10-3; J gene: TRBJ1-4; CDR3 protein: CATRDRDEKLFF
V gene: TRBV4-2; J gene: TRBJ2-1; CDR3 protein: CASSQEEAKGYNEQFF
V gene: TRBV5-4; J gene: TRBJ2-3; CDR3 protein: CASSSFSDTQYF
V gene: TRBV27; J gene: TRBJ1-2; CDR3 protein: CASRAGGHYGYTF
V gene: TRBV10-3; J gene: TRBJ2-7; CDR3 protein: CAIRKDRSSYEQYF
V gene: TRBV11-2; J gene: TRBJ1-2; CDR3 protein: CASSVPGQTTILGYGYTF
V gene: TRBV30; J gene: TRBJ2-3; CDR3 protein: CAWSAGTSTDTQYF